Included here is one TCR beta chain sequence, with context. The sample is drawn from a study of blood T cell repertoires in COVID-19. Study at large: T cells, B-cell-depleted T cells, or PBMCs provided the cDNA or gDNA that served as material.

TCRdb keeps only in-frame clones here, not all; method: immunoSEQ multiplex PCR. The profile shows approximately 450,000 clones, roughly nine tenths of them singletons. This receptor was obtained from a woman aged 18-30 years with acute COVID-19. The sequenced sample consisted of PBMCs or T cells enriched from blood (not recorded which).

The CDR3 reads CASSSLVYEQYF. The CDR3 DNA reads TGTGCCAGCAGTTCACTCGTCTACGAGCAGTACTTC. The V call is TRBV6-2 or TRBV6-3, the J call TRBJ2-7, with D unresolved. Germline V gene sequence: CDR1 MNHEY, CDR2 SVGEGT. V shed 4 bases and J shed 3 bases, with 7 bases lying between them. This CDR3 comprises 12 residues.